One TCR beta chain is described in this entry. The antigen is undetermined. The data belong to a study of lymphopenia after photon versus proton radiotherapy. Points from the study as a whole: Oligoclonal CD8+ Temra expansion after nadir drove photon patients' diversity drop. Better survival with proton therapy was suggested as possible, not demonstrated.

The CDR3 runs 15 residues. CDR1 SGHRS and CDR2 YFSETQ come from the germline V gene. V lost 4 bases and J lost 7; bases outside the gene matches: 9. The data were produced by immunoSEQ multiplex PCR, yet TCRdb's version contains in-frame clones alone and is incomplete. The repertoire consists of 13,000 to 15,000 clones, with over 75% occurring once and the leading ten covering about 25%. Source: peripheral blood, taken from a patient treated with photon-based radiotherapy. The chain links TRBV5-1 to TRBJ2-5; TRBD2 agrees at 11 bases. This TCR was recovered from a man aged 50 or older with gastric cancer. Here the CDR3 reads CASSTGLAVGVTQYF. The DNA of the CDR3 is TGCGCCAGCAGCACGGGACTAGCGGTCGGGGTGACCCAGTACTTC.